This T cell receptor beta chain was sequenced for a study of T-cell memory formation after mild COVID-19. Background on the study: In these data, TCR clusters were largely donor specific.

5'RACE with constant-segment primers built TCRalpha and TCRbeta cDNA libraries with UMIs. TCRdb independently ran MiXCR on the 5' RACE reads; one entry per CDR3 protein. Altogether some 290,000 distinct CDR3 sequences are present, around 15% being singletons, with the ten largest covering about a fifth. General study results and limits: Cross-reactive memory appears to have joined, as suggested by some responding clones showing up in pre-infection memory. Clones that shrank (day 15 to 85) were balanced CD4/CD8, whereas later expanders leaned CD4+.

V was clipped by 1 base and J by 2 bases, with 16 bases between them. The CDR3 is 17 amino acids. CDR1 and CDR2 from the germline V gene are SGHRS and YFSETQ. There are a few counts of this clonotype. Its antigen is undetermined. The sequence came from a man between 18 and 35 years old who had mild COVID-19 (a few samples of this study predate the infection). Cell type and time point are not known. The chain has TRBV5-1 and TRBJ2-1; perhaps TRBD2 as D (5 bases). Sequenced sample: PBMCs or a T cell subset sorted from them (not recorded which). DNA for the CDR3: TGCGCCAGCAGCTTGACACCCCTGGGGAGCCCCTACAATGAGCAGTTCTTC. It yields the protein CASSLTPLGSPYNEQFF.